These 10 T cell receptor beta chains came from one sample sequenced in a study of blood T cell repertoires in COVID-19. Sequenced by immunoSEQ multiplex PCR; TCRdb stores in-frame clones only, minus some. This table holds some 150,000 clones, around 83% found once. Input material: peripheral blood. All receptors derive from a human donor in a cohort sampled during active COVID-19.

The chain joins TRBV7-9 to TRBJ2-4; D remains ambiguous. This CDR3 has 12 residues. Deletions cut 3 bases from V and 9 bases from J, with 9 bases between. Germline CDR1 and CDR2: SEHNR and FQNEAQ (reference sequence). As DNA, the CDR3 is TGTGCCAGCAGCTTGGGTTCTAGCATTCAGTACTTC. This codes for CASSLGSSIQYF.

The rearrangement uses TRBV7-2 and TRBJ1-2; D might be TRBD1 (6 bases). Germline V gives CDR1 SGHTA, CDR2 FQGNSA. V was cut by 2 bases and J by 5 bases, with 18 bases left in between. The CDR3 runs 16 residues. Here the CDR3 reads CASSLPTLTGRYGYTF. The CDR3 DNA sequence: TGTGCCAGCAGCTTACCCACTCTGACAGGCAGATATGGCTACACCTTC.

V and J are TRBV5-1 and TRBJ2-1, with TRBD2 matching 12 bases. This CDR3 has 17 amino acids. CDR1 SGHRS and CDR2 YFSETQ come from the germline V gene. J gave up 9 bases and V 4 bases, and 14 bases lay outside the gene matches. CDR3 loop: CASSAGLAGILGGEQFF. The DNA of the CDR3 is TGCGCCAGCAGCGCCGGACTAGCGGGAATCTTAGGGGGTGAGCAGTTCTTC. The variable domain in full, with the rest retrieved from reference TRBV5-1 and TRBJ2-1, is KAGVTQTPRYLIKTRGQQVTLSCSPISGHRSVSWYQQTPGQGLQFLFEYFSETQRNKGNFPGRFSGRQFSNSRSEMNVSTLELGDSALYLCASSAGLAGILGGEQFFGPGTRLTVL.

The chain carries TRBV7-6 and TRBJ1-4; 9 bases align to TRBD1. Trimming at V came to 4 bases and at J to 7 bases, leaving 7 bases not matched to a gene. CDR1 SGHVS and CDR2 FNYEAQ come from the germline V gene. This CDR3 is 15 amino acids long. As DNA, the CDR3 is TGTGCCAGCAGCTACACAGGGGGCAGGGGTGAAAAACTGTTTTTT. Translated, it gives CASSYTGGRGEKLFF.

The V call is TRBV5-6, the J call TRBJ2-2; TRBD2 might be the D (5 bases). In germline, CDR1 is SGHDT, CDR2 YYEEEE. V was clipped by 3 bases and J by 9 bases, with 18 bases between them. The CDR3 length is 15 residues. CDR3 in amino acids: CASSSTLGRGWELFF. CDR3 coding DNA: TGTGCCAGCAGCTCCACCCTCGGACGGGGATGGGAGCTGTTTTTT. Full variable domain (missing parts from reference TRBV5-6 and TRBJ2-2): DAGVTQSPTHLIKTRGQQVTLRCSPKSGHDTVSWYQQALGQGPQFIFQYYEEEERQRGNFPDRFSGHQFPNYSSELNVNALLLGDSALYLCASSSTLGRGWELFFGEGSRLTVL.

The CDR3 protein is CASRRTGLNTEAFF. CDR3 DNA sequence: TGTGCCAGCAGGCGGACAGGGTTGAACACTGAAGCTTTCTTT. The chain links TRBV7-9 to TRBJ1-1, with TRBD1 matching over 8 bases. The V segment lost 6 bases and the J segment 0 bases; nucleotides outside the gene matches: 3. CDR3 size: 14 residues. Germline loops: CDR1 SEHNR, CDR2 FQNEAQ (reference sequence).

The V call is TRBV5-1, the J call TRBJ2-3, with a possible D match to TRBD1 (6 bases). V lost 0 bases and J lost 5, with 10 bases in between. Germline-derived CDR1 and CDR2 are SGHRS and YFSETQ. The CDR3 totals 14 residues. In nucleotides, the CDR3 is TGCGCCAGCAGCTTGGGGGACATTGAAGATACGCAGTATTTT. Encoded protein: CASSLGDIEDTQYF.

The chain joins TRBV14 to TRBJ2-1, with 8 bases fitting TRBD1. The CDR3 length is 14 residues. Germline V gene data show CDR1 as SGHDN and CDR2 as FVKESK. J gave up 6 bases and V 5 bases, and 6 bases lay outside the gene matches. The CDR3 here is CASSYFGQGNEQFF. CDR3 coding DNA: TGTGCCAGCAGCTACTTTGGACAGGGCAATGAGCAGTTCTTC.

The CDR3 sequence is CSARQGSYEQYF. Here the CDR3 DNA reads TGCAGCGCTAGACAGGGCAGCTACGAGCAGTACTTC. The V call is TRBV29-1, the J call TRBJ2-7, with 7 bases matching TRBD1. The V gene's germline CDR1 is SQVTM and CDR2 ANQGSEA. The CDR3 consists of 12 residues. The J segment lost 3 bases and the V segment lost 7 bases, leaving 6 bases of the junction unmatched.

The V call is TRBV12-3 or TRBV12-4, the J call TRBJ1-2, with 8 bases identical to TRBD1. V dropped 3 bases and J dropped 8; count of bases not matched to a gene: 5. The CDR3 contains 13 residues. CDR3: CASSLDRVRGYTF. The CDR3 nucleotides read TGTGCCAGCAGTTTGGACAGGGTCAGAGGCTACACCTTC.